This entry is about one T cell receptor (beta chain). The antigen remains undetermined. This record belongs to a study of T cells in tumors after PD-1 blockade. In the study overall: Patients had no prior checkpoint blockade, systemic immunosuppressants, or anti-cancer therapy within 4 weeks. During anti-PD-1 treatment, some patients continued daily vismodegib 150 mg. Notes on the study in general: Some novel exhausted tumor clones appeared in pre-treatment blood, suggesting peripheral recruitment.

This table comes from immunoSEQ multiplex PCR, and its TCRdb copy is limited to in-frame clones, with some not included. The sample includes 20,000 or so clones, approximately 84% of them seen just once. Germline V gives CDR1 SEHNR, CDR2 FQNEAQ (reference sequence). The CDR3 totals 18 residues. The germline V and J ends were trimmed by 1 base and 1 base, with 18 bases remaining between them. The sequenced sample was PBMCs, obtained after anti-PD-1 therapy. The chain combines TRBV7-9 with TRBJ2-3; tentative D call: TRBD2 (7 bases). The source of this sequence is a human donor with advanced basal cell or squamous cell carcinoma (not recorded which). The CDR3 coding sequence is TGTGCCAGCAGCTTAGGGCTCAGCGGGGACACGGGCACAGATACGCAGTATTTT. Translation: CASSLGLSGDTGTDTQYF.